Sequencing of this T cell receptor beta chain was carried out in a study of T cells in Graves' hyperthyroidism and ophthalmopathy. Study details: Peripheral blood draws took place at initial diagnosis, ahead of any treatment.

It was RNA transcripts that yielded the amplified TCR beta CDR3 regions. TCR CDR3 underwent first-round RT-PCR with the HTBI primer set. TCRdb recomputed calls from the multiplex PCR reads with MiXCR, one row per CDR3 protein. The sample carries more than 650,000 distinct CDR3 sequences, about 15% recorded once. Per germline, CDR1 LGHNA and CDR2 YSLEER. The length of the CDR3 is 13 residues. V shed 0 bases and J shed 15 bases, with 15 bases lying between them. Source material: blood. The rearrangement joins TRBV4-3 to TRBJ2-4; D possibly corresponds to TRBD2 (6 bases). The receptor comes from a woman aged 18-30 years with Graves' hyperthyroidism. The DNA for the CDR3 is TGCGCCAGCAGCCAAGATCGAGGAGGGATCGGGTACTTC. Its protein product is CASSQDRGGIGYF.